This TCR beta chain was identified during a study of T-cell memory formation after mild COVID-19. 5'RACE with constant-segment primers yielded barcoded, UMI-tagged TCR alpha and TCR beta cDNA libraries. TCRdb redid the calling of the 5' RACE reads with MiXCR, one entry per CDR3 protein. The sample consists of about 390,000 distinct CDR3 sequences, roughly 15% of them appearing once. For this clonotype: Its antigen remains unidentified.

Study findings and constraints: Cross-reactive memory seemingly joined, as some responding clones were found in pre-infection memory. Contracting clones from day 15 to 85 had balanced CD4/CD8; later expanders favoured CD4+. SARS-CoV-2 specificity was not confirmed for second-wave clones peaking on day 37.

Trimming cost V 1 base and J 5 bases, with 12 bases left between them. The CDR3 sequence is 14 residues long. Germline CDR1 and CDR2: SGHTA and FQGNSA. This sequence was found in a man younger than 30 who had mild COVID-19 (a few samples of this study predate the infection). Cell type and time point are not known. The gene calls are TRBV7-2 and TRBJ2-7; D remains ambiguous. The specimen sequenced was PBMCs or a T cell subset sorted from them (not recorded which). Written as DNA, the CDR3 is TGTGCCAGCAGCTTAGGAGTATTGGGCCACGAGCAGTACTTC. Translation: CASSLGVLGHEQYF.